This T cell receptor beta chain was sequenced in a study of cytomegalovirus exposure and HLA in healthy donors. General study results and limits: Among TCR sequences, most were rare, though some public TCRs appeared in many donors. Cytomegalovirus-associated TCR beta chains were listed, numbering some 180.

In the case of this clone: Its matching antigen is unknown.

Germline CDR1 is LGHNA and CDR2 is YSLEER. V dropped 0 bases and J dropped 6 bases, with 11 bases sitting between them. CDR3 length: 15 residues. Libraries were prepared by immunoSEQ multiplex PCR; TCRdb keeps only in-frame clonotypes and omits some of them. Among 150,000 or so clones listed, 85% were seen once. This receptor was taken from a man aged 30 to 39 in good health and CMV-seropositive. Sequencing was done on a sample of PBMCs. The rearrangement joins TRBV4-3 to TRBJ1-4; TRBD1 might be the D (5 bases). This CDR3 is CASSQEGGADEKLFF. DNA of the CDR3: TGCGCCAGCAGCCAAGAGGGTGGGGCTGATGAAAAACTGTTTTTT.